This entry concerns a single T cell receptor (beta chain). Its specificity is unknown. Sequenced by immunoSEQ multiplex PCR; TCRdb stores in-frame clones only, minus some. This sample has 66,000 or so clones, with approximately 81% found just once. These data originate in a study of OX40 agonist ivuxolimab in advanced cancers. Notes on the study in general: Low normalized T-cell clonal expansion was also seen in some nonresponders.

The length of the CDR3 is 17 residues. The trim removed 4 bases at V and 5 bases at J, leaving 15 bases unmatched. Germline V gives CDR1 SGHDT, CDR2 YYEEEE. The material sequenced was CD4+ or CD8+ T cells sorted from blood, taken in a trial of the OX40 agonist ivuxolimab. The chain employs TRBV5-6 and TRBJ2-1, with 7 bases lining up with TRBD2. The TCR originated in an adult with an advanced solid tumor such as melanoma, head and neck, liver or kidney cancer. The CDR3 here is CASSPQSRRERDNEQFF. CDR3 in DNA: TGTGCCAGCAGCCCTCAATCCCGGCGGGAGAGGGACAATGAGCAGTTCTTC. The full variable domain, with the rest looked up from reference TRBV5-6 and TRBJ2-1, is DAGVTQSPTHLIKTRGQQVTLRCSPKSGHDTVSWYQQALGQGPQFIFQYYEEEERQRGNFPDRFSGHQFPNYSSELNVNALLLGDSALYLCASSPQSRRERDNEQFFGPGTRLTVL.